The T cell receptor (beta chain) under discussion was sequenced for a study of metastatic and nonmetastatic thyroid tumors. The entire patient cohort was treatment-naive prior to thyroid surgery. This clone was picked up a small number of times. The sample has other DNA sequences that encode this CDR3 too. J was trimmed by 3 bases and V by 0 bases; bases with no gene match: 5. This CDR3 is 15 amino acids long. The germline V gene encodes CDR1 SGHRS and CDR2 YFSETQ. Original processing methods: Across clinicopathological groups, CDR3 differences served as the basis for building a distant-metastasis classifier for papillary thyroid cancer. From the PCR reads, TCRdb re-called clones with MiXCR. TCRdb's processing, not the authors', yielded these V and J calls. The sample holds about 93,000 clones, 9.5% to 15% seen once.

The sequenced sample consisted of blood. This chain links TRBV5-1 with TRBJ2-5; 7 bases are a match to TRBD1. The receptor was derived from a female donor with papillary thyroid cancer or a benign thyroid nodule (not recorded which). Some clones in this sample may be carry-over from other donors' samples. This chain's CDR3 is CASSLAGTVEETQYF. The CDR3 DNA reads TGCGCCAGCAGCTTGGCTGGGACAGTAGAAGAGACCCAGTACTTC.